One and the same sample provided the 5 T cell receptor beta chains below, sequenced in a study of vaccination effects on CD4 cells after COVID-19. Some clones are missing from TCRdb's copy, which holds only in-frame ones; the method was immunoSEQ multiplex PCR. The sample has some 30,000 clones, roughly 80% seen once. What these receptors recognize is not known. Antigen-specific CD4+ T cells expanded by the ViraFEST assay with viral peptide pools were then sequenced. Researchers isolated CD4+ T cells once roughly ten days of culture had elapsed. Participants completed two doses of the BNT162b2 or mRNA-1273 vaccine. The sample consisted of CD4+ T cells from PBMCs cultured with SARS-CoV-2 spike peptides, taken after COVID-19 vaccination. These receptors were taken from a human donor who received a COVID-19 vaccine. Some clones in this sample may be carry-over from other donors' samples.

This chain links TRBV9 with TRBJ2-6; D unclear. This CDR3 spans 16 amino acids. V dropped 0 bases and J dropped 2 bases, with 9 bases sitting between them. CDR1 SGDLS and CDR2 YYNGEE come from the germline V gene. CDR3 sequence reads: CASSVGIGAGANVLTF. CDR3 coding DNA: TGTGCCAGCAGCGTAGGGATTGGGGCTGGGGCCAACGTCCTGACTTTC.

This chain uses TRBV5-4 with TRBJ1-2, with D tentatively TRBD1 (6 bases). Deletions cut 3 bases from V and 4 bases from J, with 16 bases between. This CDR3 has 15 residues. Germline CDR1 reads SGHNT; CDR2 reads YYREEE (reference sequence). CDR3: CASSSPPGDFYGYTF. CDR3 sequence (DNA): TGTGCCAGCAGCTCTCCGCCAGGGGACTTCTATGGCTACACCTTC.

The chain recombines TRBV27 with TRBJ2-2, with 8 bases that match TRBD2. The CDR3 has 17 residues. J gave up 6 bases and V 5 bases, and 14 bases lay outside the gene matches. Per germline, CDR1 MNHEY and CDR2 SMNVEV (reference sequence). As DNA, the CDR3 is TGTGCCAGCAGTCCTCTTGGGCGGGGGGCTTTGTCCGGGGAGCTGTTTTTT. Its translation: CASSPLGRGALSGELFF.

The CDR3 region is CASSLVVRGPTEAFF. The DNA for the CDR3 is TGCGCCAGCAGCTTGGTAGTCAGGGGGCCCACTGAAGCTTTCTTT. This rearrangement joins TRBV5-1 to TRBJ1-1; TRBD1 matches at 8 bases. CDR1 and CDR2 (germline): SGHRS, YFSETQ. V lost 0 bases, J lost 4 bases, and 5 bases stayed unmatched. There are 15 residues in the CDR3.

The V gene is TRBV15, the J gene TRBJ1-6, with D hard to call. This CDR3 spans 12 amino acids. V lost 3 bases, J lost 8 bases, and 5 bases lay in between. Germline assignment: CDR1 LNHNV and CDR2 YYDKDF (reference sequence). CDR3 in DNA: TGTGCCACCAGCAGTACTTATTCACCCCTCCACTTT. This translates into CATSSTYSPLHF.